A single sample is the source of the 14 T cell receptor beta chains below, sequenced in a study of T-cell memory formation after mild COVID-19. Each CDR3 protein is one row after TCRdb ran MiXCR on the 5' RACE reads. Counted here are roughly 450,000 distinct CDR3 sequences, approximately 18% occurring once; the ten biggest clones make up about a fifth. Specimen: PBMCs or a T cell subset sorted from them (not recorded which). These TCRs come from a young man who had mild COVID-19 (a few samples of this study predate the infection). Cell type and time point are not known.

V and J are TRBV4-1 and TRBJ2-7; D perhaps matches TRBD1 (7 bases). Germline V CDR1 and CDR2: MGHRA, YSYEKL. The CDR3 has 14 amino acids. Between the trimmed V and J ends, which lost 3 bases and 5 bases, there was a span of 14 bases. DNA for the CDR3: TGCGCCAGCAGCCAGCTCGGAGGGGGCGACGAGCAGTACTTC. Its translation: CASSQLGGGDEQYF.

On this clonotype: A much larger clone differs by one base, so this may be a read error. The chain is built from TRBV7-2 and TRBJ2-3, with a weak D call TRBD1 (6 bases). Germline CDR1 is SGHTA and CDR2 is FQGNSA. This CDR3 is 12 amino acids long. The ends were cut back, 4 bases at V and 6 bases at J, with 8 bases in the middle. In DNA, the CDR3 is TGTGCCAGCAGCTGGACAGCCGATACGCAGTATTTT. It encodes CASSWTADTQYF.

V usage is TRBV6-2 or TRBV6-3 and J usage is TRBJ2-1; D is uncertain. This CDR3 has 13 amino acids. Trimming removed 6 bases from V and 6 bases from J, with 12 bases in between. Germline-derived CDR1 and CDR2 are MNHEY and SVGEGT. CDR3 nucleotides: TGTGCCAGCAGCTACCGGGCCATCAATGAGCAGTTCTTC. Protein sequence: CASSYRAINEQFF.

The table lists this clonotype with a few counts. CDR3 sequence: CASSMYTSGTGNIQYF. DNA for the CDR3: TGTGCCAGCAGCATGTATACCTCCGGGACAGGAAACATTCAGTACTTC. This chain links TRBV7-2 with TRBJ2-4; 8 positions agree with TRBD1. The CDR3 extends over 16 amino acids. CDR1 is SGHTA, CDR2 FQGNSA, per germline. Trimming removed 5 bases from V and 6 bases from J; junction bases left unmatched: 12.

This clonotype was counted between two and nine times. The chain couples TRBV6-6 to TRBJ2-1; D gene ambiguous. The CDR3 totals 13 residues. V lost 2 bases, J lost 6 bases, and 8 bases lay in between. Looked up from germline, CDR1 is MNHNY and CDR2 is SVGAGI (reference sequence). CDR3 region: CASSYGQFNEQFF. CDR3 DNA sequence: TGTGCCAGCAGTTACGGGCAGTTCAATGAGCAGTTCTTC.

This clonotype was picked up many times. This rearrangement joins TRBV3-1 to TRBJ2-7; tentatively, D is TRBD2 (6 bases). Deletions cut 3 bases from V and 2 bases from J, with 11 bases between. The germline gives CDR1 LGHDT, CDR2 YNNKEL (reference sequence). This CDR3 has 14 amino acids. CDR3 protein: CASSQQGGPYEQYF. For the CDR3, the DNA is TGTGCCAGCAGCCAGCAGGGAGGACCCTACGAGCAGTACTTC.

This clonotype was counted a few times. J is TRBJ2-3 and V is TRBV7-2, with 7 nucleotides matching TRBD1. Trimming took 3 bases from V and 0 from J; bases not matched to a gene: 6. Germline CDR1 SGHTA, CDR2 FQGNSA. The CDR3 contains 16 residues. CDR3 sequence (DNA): TGTGCCAGCAGCTTGAGTCCAGGGGGTAGCACAGATACGCAGTATTTT. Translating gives CASSLSPGGSTDTQYF.

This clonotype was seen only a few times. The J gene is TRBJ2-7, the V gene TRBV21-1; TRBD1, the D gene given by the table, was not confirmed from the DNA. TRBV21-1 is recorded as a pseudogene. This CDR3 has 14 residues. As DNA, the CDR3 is TGTGCCAGCAGCAAGGGGACAGGGGAGTACGAGCAGTACTTC. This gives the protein CASSKGTGEYEQYF.

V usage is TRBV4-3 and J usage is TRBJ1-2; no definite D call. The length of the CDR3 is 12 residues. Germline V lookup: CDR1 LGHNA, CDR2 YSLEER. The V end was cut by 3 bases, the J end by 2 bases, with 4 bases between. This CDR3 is CASSQRNYGYTF. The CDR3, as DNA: TGCGCCAGCAGCCAGAGGAACTATGGCTACACCTTC.

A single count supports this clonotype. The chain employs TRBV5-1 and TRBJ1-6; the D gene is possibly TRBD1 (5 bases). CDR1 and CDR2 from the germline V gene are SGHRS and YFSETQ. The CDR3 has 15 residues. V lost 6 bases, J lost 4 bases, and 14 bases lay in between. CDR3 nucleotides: TGCGCCAGCACCCCGGGGCAGATATATAATTCACCCCTCCACTTT. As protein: CASTPGQIYNSPLHF.

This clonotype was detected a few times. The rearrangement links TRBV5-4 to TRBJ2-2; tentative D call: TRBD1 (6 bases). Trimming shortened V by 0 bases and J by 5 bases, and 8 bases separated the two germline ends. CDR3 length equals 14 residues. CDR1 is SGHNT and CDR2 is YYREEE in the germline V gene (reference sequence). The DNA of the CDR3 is TGTGCCAGCAGCTTGGTTACAGGGACCGGGGAGCTGTTTTTT. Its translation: CASSLVTGTGELFF.

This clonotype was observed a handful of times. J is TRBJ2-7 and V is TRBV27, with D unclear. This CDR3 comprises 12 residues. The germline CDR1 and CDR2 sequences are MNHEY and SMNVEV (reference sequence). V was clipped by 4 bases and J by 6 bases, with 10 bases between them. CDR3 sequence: CASSSMSGEQYF. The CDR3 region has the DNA TGTGCCAGCAGTTCAATGTCCGGCGAGCAGTACTTC.

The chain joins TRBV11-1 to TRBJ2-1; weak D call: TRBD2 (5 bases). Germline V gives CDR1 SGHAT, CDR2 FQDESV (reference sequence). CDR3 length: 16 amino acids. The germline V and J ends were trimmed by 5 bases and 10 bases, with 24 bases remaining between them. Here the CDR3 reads CASSLSSSGVLREQFF. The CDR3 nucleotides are TGTGCCAGCAGCCTCAGTTCGAGCGGCGTCTTGAGGGAGCAGTTCTTC.

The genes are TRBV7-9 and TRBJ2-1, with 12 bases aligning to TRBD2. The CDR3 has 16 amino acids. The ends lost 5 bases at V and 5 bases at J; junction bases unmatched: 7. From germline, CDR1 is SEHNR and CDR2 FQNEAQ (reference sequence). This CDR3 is CASSPRLAGVNNEQFF. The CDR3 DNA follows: TGTGCCAGCAGCCCTAGACTAGCGGGGGTAAACAATGAGCAGTTCTTC.